This TCR beta chain was profiled in a study of T cells in Graves' hyperthyroidism and ophthalmopathy. Study-level results: Most expanded thyroid clonotypes above 0.001 recurred in blood.

There were TCR beta CDR3 regions amplified from RNA transcripts. A first-round RT-PCR of the TCR CDR3 used the HTBI primer set. MiXCR, run by TCRdb on the multiplex PCR reads, gives a single entry per CDR3 protein. The data show fewer than 750,000 distinct CDR3 sequences, with roughly 14% seen just once and approximately 12% held by the top ten. A roughly 10 ml volume of fresh peripheral blood provided the PBMCs. This clonotype appeared a few times. Its antigen is not identified. Germline V CDR1 and CDR2: DFQATT, SNEGSKA (reference sequence). This CDR3 is built from 16 residues. Trimming at V came to 0 bases and at J to 6 bases, leaving 13 bases not matched to a gene.

The sequencing input was blood. This clonotype was sampled from a woman aged 45-65 years with Graves' ophthalmopathy. The chain combines TRBV20-1 with TRBJ2-7; 8 bases line up with TRBD2. CDR3 amino acids: CSARDRRGRTLIEQYF. CDR3 bases: TGCAGTGCTAGAGATAGGCGCGGGAGGACCTTAATCGAGCAGTACTTC.